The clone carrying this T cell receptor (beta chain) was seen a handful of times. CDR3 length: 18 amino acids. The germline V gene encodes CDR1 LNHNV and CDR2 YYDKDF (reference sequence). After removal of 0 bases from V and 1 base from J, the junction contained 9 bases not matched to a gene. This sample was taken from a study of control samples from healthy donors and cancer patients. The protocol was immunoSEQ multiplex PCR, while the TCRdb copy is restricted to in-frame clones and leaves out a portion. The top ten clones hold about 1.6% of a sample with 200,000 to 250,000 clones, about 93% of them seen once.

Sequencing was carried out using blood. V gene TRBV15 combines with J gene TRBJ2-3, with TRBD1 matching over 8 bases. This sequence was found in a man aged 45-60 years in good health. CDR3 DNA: TGTGCCACCAGCAGAGATAAAGCGGCAGGGGGCCGCACAGATACGCAGTATTTT. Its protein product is CATSRDKAAGGRTDTQYF.